This T cell receptor beta chain appears in the sequencing data of a study of cytomegalovirus exposure and HLA in healthy donors. Findings of the study overall: By HLA locus, TCR association rates varied in a later analysis, with DRB1 showing the most and HLA-C the fewest. In an earlier analysis, in 540 or so donors, most V segments appeared productive either ~87% or ~30% of the time.

Primers included in the PCR were 60 Vbeta and 13 Jbeta primers. Profiled with immunoSEQ multiplex PCR; TCRdb holds only in-frame clones, not every one. The sample yields more than 130,000 clones, 73% seen once. Concerning this clone: Its antigen is undetermined.

Donors showed nominal health when sampled, although they likely had unrecorded immune exposures. The sequencing input was PBMCs. The sequence came from a human donor in good health.

DNA for the CDR3: TGTGCCAGCAGCTTAGATCAGGGTTCAGATACGCAGTATTTT. It is translated as CASSLDQGSDTQYF. The gene calls are TRBV7-2 and TRBJ2-3; possible D gene TRBD1, 5 bases. The germline gives CDR1 SGHTA, CDR2 FQGNSA. The CDR3 is made up of 14 amino acids. V lost 1 base to trimming and J lost 4 bases, with 9 bases between them.